One sample yielded the 3 T cell receptor beta chains listed below, sequenced in a study of blood T cell repertoires in COVID-19. Libraries were prepared by immunoSEQ multiplex PCR; TCRdb keeps only in-frame clonotypes and omits some of them. Of 210,000 or so clones listed, 75% to 90% were seen once; the top ten hold around 5.4%. The source material was peripheral blood. These receptors originate from a human donor in a cohort sampled during active COVID-19.

The chain is built from TRBV6-5 and TRBJ1-6; 9 bases agree with TRBD1. Losses at the gene ends were 5 bases for V and 7 bases for J; bases not matched to a gene: 6. Germline assignment: CDR1 MNHEY and CDR2 SVGAGI. This CDR3 is built from 15 residues. The CDR3 DNA reads as TGTGCCAGCAGTCTGCAGGGGACAGGGAATTCACCCCTCCACTTT. Protein sequence: CASSLQGTGNSPLHF.

V and J are TRBV4-3 and TRBJ2-3; the match to TRBD2 covers 7 bases. The CDR3 extends over 14 amino acids. The V segment lost 3 bases and the J segment 4 bases; nucleotides outside the gene matches: 4. In germline, CDR1 is LGHNA, CDR2 YSLEER. CDR3 amino acids: CASSQGGTPDTQYF. As DNA, the CDR3 is TGCGCCAGCAGCCAGGGAGGGACGCCAGATACGCAGTATTTT.

The V call is TRBV5-3, the J call TRBJ1-2; 8 bases map to TRBD1. TRBV5-3 is reported as an ORF; its role is uncertain. Trimming at V came to 6 bases and at J to 0 bases, leaving 13 bases not matched to a gene. The CDR3 is 17 amino acids. DNA for the CDR3: TGTGCCAGAATCGTCATAGGGACAGGCCCCACTAACTATGGCTACACCTTC. The encoded protein is CARIVIGTGPTNYGYTF.